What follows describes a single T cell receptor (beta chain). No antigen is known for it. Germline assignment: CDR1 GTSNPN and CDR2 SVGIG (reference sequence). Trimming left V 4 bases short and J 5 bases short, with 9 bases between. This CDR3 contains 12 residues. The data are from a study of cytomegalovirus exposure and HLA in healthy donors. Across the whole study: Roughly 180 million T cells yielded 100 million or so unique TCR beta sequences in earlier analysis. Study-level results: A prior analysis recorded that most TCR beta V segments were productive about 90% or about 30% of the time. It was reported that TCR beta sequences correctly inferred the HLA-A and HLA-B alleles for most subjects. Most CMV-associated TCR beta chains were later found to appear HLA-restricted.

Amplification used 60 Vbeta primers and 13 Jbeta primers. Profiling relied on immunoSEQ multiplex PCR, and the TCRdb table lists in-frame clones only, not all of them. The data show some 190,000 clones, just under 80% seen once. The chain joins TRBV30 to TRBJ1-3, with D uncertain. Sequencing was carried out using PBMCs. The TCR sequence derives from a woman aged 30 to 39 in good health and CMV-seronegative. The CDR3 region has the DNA TGTGCCTGGATAGCAGATCGAAACACCATATATTTT. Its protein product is CAWIADRNTIYF. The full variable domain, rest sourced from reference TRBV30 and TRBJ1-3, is SQTIHQWPATLVQPVGSPLSLECTVEGTSNPNLYWYRQAAGRGLQLLFYSVGIGQISSEVPQNLSASRPQDRQFILSSKKLLLSDSGFYLCAWIADRNTIYFGEGSWLTVV.